Here is one T cell receptor beta chain with its context. These data come from a study of blood T cell repertoires in COVID-19. Original processing methods: The authors estimated nucleated cell counts from reference gene primer amplification. Assay used: immunoSEQ multiplex PCR; TCRdb lists only in-frame clones, some missing. The D gene and trimming were derived from the DNA, and the V and J assignments and clone size from that table. The repertoire consists of roughly 200,000 clones, with 75% to 85% occurring once and the leading ten covering 5.5% to 7%. The CDR3 contains 16 residues. CDR1 and CDR2 from the germline V gene are MNHNY and SVGAGI (reference sequence). Trimming cost V 6 bases and J 5 bases, with 19 bases left between them.

This receptor was taken from a middle-aged woman with COVID-19, enrolled during active disease. The chain has TRBV6-6 and TRBJ2-2, with a tentative D call TRBD1 (5 bases). Sample: peripheral blood. The CDR3 region is CASRRTHLSLTGELFF. The CDR3 bases are TGTGCCAGCAGAAGGACACACCTGAGCCTAACCGGGGAGCTGTTTTTT.